Sequencing of this T cell receptor (beta chain) was carried out in a study of cytomegalovirus exposure and HLA in healthy donors (dated by TCRdb to the late 2010s). About the study as a whole: An earlier analysis of roughly 570 of the donors reported about 300 Gb of sequence data and 117 million unique TCR beta sequences obtained from about 179 million T cells. An early release that covered approximately 600 HLA-typed donors contained around 300 gigabases of sequencing data and tens of millions of unique TCR sequences. The genetic ancestry cluster associated with self-reported Caucasian donors included about 84% of the 398 genotyped donors. The study aimed to test whether cataloging public T cell receptors could reveal signatures of past pathogen exposure. The study profiled the T cell repertoires of approximately 700 subjects by immunosequencing and related them to cytomegalovirus serostatus. In addition to the first cohort of 666 subjects, a separate validation cohort of 130 or so different subjects was used. To predict cytomegalovirus infection status, the study combined high-throughput TCR immunosequencing, statistical association of individual TCRs with disease status, and machine learning. To study patterns of TCR occurrence, a later analysis re-analyzed previously published TCR beta repertoires from around 670 donors and added high-resolution HLA genotyping. Rather than drawing on any new phenotypic data, the later analysis identified candidate immune exposures from TCR beta sequences and the way those sequences occurred across donors. An earlier analysis of approximately 500 of the donors applied high-throughput TCR beta sequencing to assess whether each TCR beta V gene segment acted as functional or pseudogenic. Alongside the repertoire data, information on donor age, sex, ethnicity and CMV serostatus was compiled. A later genetic analysis used genome-wide SNP genotypes for about 60% of the roughly 700 donors, treating that subset as a discovery cohort. Every repertoire in the discovery cohort had been generated on one and the same sequencing platform. HLA typing included class I and class II loci at four-digit resolution. Typing coverage varied by locus: 629-630 donors for A, B, C, DRB1 and DQB1; under 550 for DQA1; more than 600 for DPA1; roughly 450 for DPB1. Four to six DR-DQ haplotypes were handled as single units for association and clustering, since linkage in the cohort was strong. Among 300 to 500 genotyped donors of the cohort, an average of about 240,000 unique TCR beta nucleotide sequences was sequenced per donor, of which about 18% were non-productive. The investigation overall reported the following: Sequencing depth was assumed to be roughly uniform across donors in the presence/absence analyses, though that assumption may not hold. Most CMV-associated TCR beta chains appeared to be HLA-restricted in a later analysis, and the HLA associations seemed to be driven largely by CMV exposure. Because some donors lacked HLA typing at each locus, the association tests relied only on the typed subset. Across donors, most TCR sequences were observed very rarely, whereas some public TCRs were present in many individuals. An association between a missense DCLRE1C variant and V-gene and J-gene trimming of TCR beta chains was found in a later genetic analysis and replicated in an independent cohort. Strong co-occurrence of HLA alleles, especially DR and DQ, made assigning TCR associations to individual alleles difficult. Because the 87-base-pair reads could not distinguish some IMGT-functional V segments, including TRBV6-2 and TRBV6-3, those segments were excluded. A further reported finding was that TCR beta sequences accurately predicted the HLA-A and HLA-B alleles for most subjects in the first cohort. The sequencing pipeline was judged likely to have produced a cluster of highly shared sequence variants as a technical artifact. Compared with the roughly 700-donor mean, donors in an Asian-associated ancestry cluster had fewer N-insertions in productive TCRs, according to a later genetic analysis. In vitro tests confirmed that a few of the cytomegalovirus-associated TCR beta chains recognize cytomegalovirus antigens. In a later analysis, TCR association rates were found to vary across HLA loci, with the most associated TCRs seen for DRB1 alleles and the fewest for HLA-C alleles. In a later analysis, about 16,000 TCR beta sequences were associated with specific HLA alleles at a false discovery rate of 0.05. This cohort had only TCR beta chains sequenced, and the lack of alpha or paired-chain data limited which features could be detected. According to a later analysis, parvovirus B19, influenza, CMV and Epstein-Barr virus appeared linked to several top co-occurrence clusters. Compared with equally common non-associated chains, HLA-associated TCR beta chains in a later analysis were more clonally expanded and had lower generation probabilities. In both the original and validation cohorts, the classifier was reported to diagnose cytomegalovirus status with high specificity and sensitivity. It was suggested by the authors that the approach could potentially be generalized to other disease states and immunological phenotypes. The study gave a list of over 150 TCR beta chains associated with cytomegalovirus. Correlated functional status among segregating V segments might reflect linkage disequilibrium, but an unknown experimental factor could not be ruled out. An earlier analysis of 587 of the donors showed that most TCR beta V segments appeared in productive rearrangements either about 87% or about 30% of the time, which broadly matched IMGT annotations. CMV serostatus was the only immune exposure information available for the cohort. Seventeen rarely observed V segments, including chromosome 9 orphons, were excluded from the earlier analysis of some 590 of the donors because counts were too low.

The cohort was made up of under 800 healthy bone marrow donors. At the time of sampling, all cohort members were nominally healthy, though unrecorded immune exposures were likely present. The donor was CMV seropositive and belonged to the group of about 290 seropositive cohort members. Each donor provided a peripheral blood sample, and peripheral blood mononuclear cells were used for TCR beta sequencing. The Qiagen DNeasy Blood Extraction Kit was used to extract genomic DNA from the blood cell samples. Library generation was performed with the immunoSEQ multiplex PCR assay. The multiplex PCR relied on a mix of 60 forward primers for TCR Vbeta segments and 13 reverse primers for TCR Jbeta segments. The CDR3 region of rearranged TCR beta genes was amplified from genomic DNA by a multiplex PCR assay. The Illumina HiSeq System was used to sequence the amplified TCR beta libraries as 87-base-pair reads. As for the authors' bioinformatics: A later analysis tallied about 77 million unique TCR beta chains across the 650 to 750 repertoires, and about 12 million of those chains were shared by two or more donors. Raw reads were error-corrected and collapsed into unique sequences by a nearest-neighbor algorithm in which closely related sequences were merged to remove PCR and sequencing errors. V, D and J gene segments were assigned by aligning CDR3 sequences to IMGT reference sequences. Each retained sequence needed at least a six-nucleotide match to both a V gene segment and a J gene segment. Rearrangements were classified as productive when the CDR3 lacked stop codons and remained in frame with V and J, and all other rearrangements were classified as non-productive. Following IMGT convention, CDR3 was defined as the stretch from the second conserved V-encoded cysteine to the conserved J-encoded phenylalanine. In an earlier analysis of some 550 of the donors, sequences lacking an unambiguous match to a single V gene segment were excluded. An earlier analysis of fewer than 650 of the donors classified V segments as functional when productive rearrangements were above 56.7% and as segregating when the standard deviation between donors was above 5%. To diagnose cytomegalovirus status from the catalog of TCR beta chain sequences, a statistical classification framework was built. A later analysis assigned V and J genes by comparing TCR nucleotide sequences with IMGT/GENE-DB human TR gene sequences. A later analysis assigned CDR3 sequences and most-parsimonious VDJ recombination scenarios with the TCRdist pipeline. In a later analysis, every TCR beta chain was defined by the combination of its CDR3 amino acid sequence and its V-gene family, and reads without a unique V-gene family were dropped. As a way to deal with suspected cross-contamination and a sequencing artifact, a later analysis dropped 450 to 700 nucleotide sequences that were highly shared and had low generation probability. For each public chain, a later analysis derived a clonal expansion index from normalized ranks of inferred template counts within each repertoire. A later analysis computed generation probabilities with a VDJ recombination model fitted to out-of-frame rearrangements, and checked the results against IGoR. A later analysis scored TCR-TCR, TCR-HLA and TCR-CMV co-occurrence with hypergeometric tests, applying a repertoire-size bias correction to TCR pairs. In a later analysis, false discovery rates were estimated by permuting HLA or CMV assignments 20 times. In a later analysis, co-occurring TCRs were grouped using DBSCAN, and TCRdist sequence similarity was added for clustering within HLA-allele-positive subsets. For co-occurrence clustering, repertoires with fewer than 30,000 or more than 120,000 public chains were excluded, along with five or six repertoires with anomalous nucleotide sharing. In its TCRdb copy, this immuneACCESS table keeps in-frame sequences only and misses some clones. Where compared with another copy, unresolved V genes explain less than half of these, and the others have no known cause. V and J calls and clone size come straight from that table; D and trimming were deduced from the DNA. In this sample the table shows about 210,000 clones, over 80% of which occur a single time. 10% of the sample is taken by the ten largest.

Spanning cysteine to phenylalanine, the CDR3 consists of 13 amino acids. Only CDR3 DNA is held: 39 bases, read in frame from base 1. In the germline V gene (reference sequence), CDR1 corresponds to GTSNPN and CDR2 to SVGIG. Germline trimming: 5 bases from V, 6 bases from J; junction bases outside gene matches: 7. Details on this clone: Its antigen is currently not known. One base away there is no much larger clone; base qualities are not given.

The rearranged chain carries TRBV30 and TRBJ1-5; TRBD1 matches 7 bases in the middle. The TCR originated in a woman in her fifties or sixties in good health and CMV-seropositive. Sequences were obtained from PBMCs. This receptor has the CDR3 CAWDSTGSQPQHF. The DNA sequence reads TGTGCCTGGGATTCGACAGGGAGTCAGCCCCAGCATTTT.